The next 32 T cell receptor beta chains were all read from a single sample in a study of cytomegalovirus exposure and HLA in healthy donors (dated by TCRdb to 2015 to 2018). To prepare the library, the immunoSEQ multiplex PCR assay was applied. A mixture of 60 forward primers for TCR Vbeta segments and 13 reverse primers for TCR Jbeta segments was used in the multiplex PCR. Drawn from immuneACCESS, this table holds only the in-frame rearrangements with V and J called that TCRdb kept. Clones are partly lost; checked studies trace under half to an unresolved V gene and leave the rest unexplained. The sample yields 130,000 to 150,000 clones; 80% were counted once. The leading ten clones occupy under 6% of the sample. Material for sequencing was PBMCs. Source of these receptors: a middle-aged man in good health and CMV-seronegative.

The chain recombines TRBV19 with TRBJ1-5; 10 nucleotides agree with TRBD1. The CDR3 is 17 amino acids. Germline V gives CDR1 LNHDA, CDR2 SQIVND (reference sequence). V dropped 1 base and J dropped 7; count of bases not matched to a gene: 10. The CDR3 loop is CASSIASGQGRVQPQHF. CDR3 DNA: TGTGCCAGTAGTATAGCCTCGGGACAGGGGCGTGTGCAGCCCCAGCATTTT.

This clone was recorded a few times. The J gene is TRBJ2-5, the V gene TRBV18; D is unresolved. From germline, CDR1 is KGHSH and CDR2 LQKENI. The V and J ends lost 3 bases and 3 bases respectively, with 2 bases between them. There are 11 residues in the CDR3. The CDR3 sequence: CASSPKETQYF. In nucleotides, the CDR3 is TGTGCCAGCTCACCTAAAGAGACCCAGTACTTC.

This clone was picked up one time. The CDR3 protein is CASSQSRGSTDTQYF. CDR3 nucleotides: TGTGCCAGCAGTCAGAGCCGGGGGAGCACAGATACGCAGTATTTT. V usage is TRBV6-1 and J usage is TRBJ2-3, with D maybe TRBD2 (6 bases). V was trimmed by 5 bases and J by 0 bases, leaving 12 bases between them. Germline CDR1 is MNHNS and CDR2 is SASEGT. The CDR3 length is 15 residues.

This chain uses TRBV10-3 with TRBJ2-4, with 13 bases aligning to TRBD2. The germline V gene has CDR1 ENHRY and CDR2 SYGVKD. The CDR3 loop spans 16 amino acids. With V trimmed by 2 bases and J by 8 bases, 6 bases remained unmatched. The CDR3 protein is CAISEELAGGRDIQYF. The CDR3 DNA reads TGTGCCATCAGTGAGGAACTAGCGGGGGGGCGAGACATTCAGTACTTC.

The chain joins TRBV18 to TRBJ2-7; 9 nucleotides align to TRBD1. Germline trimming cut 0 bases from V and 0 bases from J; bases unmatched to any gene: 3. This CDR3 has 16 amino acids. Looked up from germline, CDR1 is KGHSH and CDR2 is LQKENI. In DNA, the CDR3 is TGTGCCAGCTCACCACCTTTGGACAGGGGCTCCTACGAGCAGTACTTC. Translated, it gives CASSPPLDRGSYEQYF.

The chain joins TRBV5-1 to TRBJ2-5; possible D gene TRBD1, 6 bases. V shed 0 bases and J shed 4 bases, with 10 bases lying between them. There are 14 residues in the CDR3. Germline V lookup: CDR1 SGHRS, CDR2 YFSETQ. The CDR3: CASSLAGRGETQYF. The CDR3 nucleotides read TGCGCCAGCAGCTTGGCGGGCAGGGGAGAGACCCAGTACTTC. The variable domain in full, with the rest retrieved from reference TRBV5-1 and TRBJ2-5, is KAGVTQTPRYLIKTRGQQVTLSCSPISGHRSVSWYQQTPGQGLQFLFEYFSETQRNKGNFPGRFSGRQFSNSRSEMNVSTLELGDSALYLCASSLAGRGETQYFGPGTRLLVL.

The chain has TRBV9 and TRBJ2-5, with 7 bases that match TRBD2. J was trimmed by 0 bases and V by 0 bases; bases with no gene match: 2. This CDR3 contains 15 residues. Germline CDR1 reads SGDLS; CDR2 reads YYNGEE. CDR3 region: CASSVGLADQETQYF. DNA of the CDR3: TGTGCCAGCAGCGTAGGTCTAGCGGACCAAGAGACCCAGTACTTC.

As DNA, the CDR3 is TGCGCCAGCAGCTCTCAGGGGGTAAATACGCAGTATTTT. It specifies CASSSQGVNTQYF. J is TRBJ2-3 and V is TRBV5-1; 7 nucleotides line up with TRBD1. This CDR3 contains 13 residues. With V trimmed by 3 bases and J by 7 bases, 5 bases remained unmatched. CDR1 is SGHRS, CDR2 YFSETQ, per germline.

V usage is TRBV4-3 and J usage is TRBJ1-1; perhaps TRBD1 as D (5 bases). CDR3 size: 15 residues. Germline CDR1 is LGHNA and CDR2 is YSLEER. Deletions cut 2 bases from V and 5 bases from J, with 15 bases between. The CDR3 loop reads CASSQQGGVRTEAFF. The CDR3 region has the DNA TGCGCCAGCAGCCAACAGGGCGGGGTGAGGACTGAAGCTTTCTTT.

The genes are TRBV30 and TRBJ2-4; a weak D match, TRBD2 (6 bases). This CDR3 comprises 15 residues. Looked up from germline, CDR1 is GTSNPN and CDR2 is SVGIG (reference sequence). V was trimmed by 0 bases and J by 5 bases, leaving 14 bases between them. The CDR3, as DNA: TGTGCCTGGAGTGTACCCCCTCCGGGGGAAAACATTCAGTACTTC. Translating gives CAWSVPPPGENIQYF.

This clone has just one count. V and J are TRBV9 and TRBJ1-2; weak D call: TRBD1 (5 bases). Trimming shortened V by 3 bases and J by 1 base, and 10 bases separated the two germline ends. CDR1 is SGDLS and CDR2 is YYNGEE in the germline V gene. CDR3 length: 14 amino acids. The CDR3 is CASSATTDNYGYTF. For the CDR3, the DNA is TGTGCCAGCAGCGCGACGACAGATAACTATGGCTACACCTTC.

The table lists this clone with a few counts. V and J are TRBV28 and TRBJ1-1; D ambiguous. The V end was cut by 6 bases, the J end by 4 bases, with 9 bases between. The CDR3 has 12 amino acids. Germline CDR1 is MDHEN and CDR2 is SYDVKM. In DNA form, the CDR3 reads TGTGCCAGCAGACCGGGGTCCACTGAAGCTTTCTTT. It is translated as CASRPGSTEAFF.

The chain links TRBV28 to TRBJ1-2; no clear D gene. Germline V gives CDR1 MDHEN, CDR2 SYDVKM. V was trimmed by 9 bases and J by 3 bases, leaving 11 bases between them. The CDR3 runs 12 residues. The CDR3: CASFGSDYGYTF. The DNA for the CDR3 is TGTGCCAGTTTTGGCAGCGACTATGGCTACACCTTC.

The DNA of the CDR3 is TGCGCCAGCAGTGTTGGGAGCTCTGGAAACACCATATATTTT. This sequence encodes CASSVGSSGNTIYF. The V gene is TRBV10-2, the J gene TRBJ1-3; D remains ambiguous. V lost 4 bases and J lost 0, with 7 bases in between. This CDR3 has 14 residues. Germline CDR1 is WSHSY and CDR2 is SAAADI.

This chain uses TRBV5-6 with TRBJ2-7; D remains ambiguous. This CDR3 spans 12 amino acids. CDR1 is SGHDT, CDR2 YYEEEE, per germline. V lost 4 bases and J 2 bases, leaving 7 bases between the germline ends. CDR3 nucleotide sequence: TGTGCCAGCAGCACAACAGCCTACGAGCAGTACTTC. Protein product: CASSTTAYEQYF.

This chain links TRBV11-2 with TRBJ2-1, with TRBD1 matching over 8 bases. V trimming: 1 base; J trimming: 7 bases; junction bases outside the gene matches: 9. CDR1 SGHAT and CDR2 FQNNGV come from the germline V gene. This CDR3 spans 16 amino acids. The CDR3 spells CASSLVLDRVGNEQFF. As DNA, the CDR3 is TGTGCCAGCAGCTTAGTTTTGGACAGGGTCGGAAATGAGCAGTTCTTC.

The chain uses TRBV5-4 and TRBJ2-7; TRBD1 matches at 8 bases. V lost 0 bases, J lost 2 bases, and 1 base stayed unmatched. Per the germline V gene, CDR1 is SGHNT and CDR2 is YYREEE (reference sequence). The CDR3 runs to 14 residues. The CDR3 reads CASSLETGAYEQYF. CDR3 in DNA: TGTGCCAGCAGCTTGGAGACAGGGGCCTACGAGCAGTACTTC.

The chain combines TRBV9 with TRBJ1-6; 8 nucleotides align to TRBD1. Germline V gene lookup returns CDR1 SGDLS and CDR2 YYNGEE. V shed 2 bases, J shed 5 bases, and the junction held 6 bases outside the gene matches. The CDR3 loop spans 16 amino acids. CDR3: CASSVLPTGDNSPLHF. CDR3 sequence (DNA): TGTGCCAGCAGCGTCCTTCCGACAGGGGATAATTCACCCCTCCACTTT.

In nucleotides, the CDR3 is TGCAGCGTTGCTCGACAGGGGAACTACGAGCAGTACTTC. Encoded protein: CSVARQGNYEQYF. The V gene is TRBV29-1, the J gene TRBJ2-5; 8 bases agree with TRBD1. The DNA end is more similar to TRBJ2-7, so the J call may be wrong. The CDR3 is made up of 13 amino acids. In germline, CDR1 is SQVTM, CDR2 ANQGSEA.

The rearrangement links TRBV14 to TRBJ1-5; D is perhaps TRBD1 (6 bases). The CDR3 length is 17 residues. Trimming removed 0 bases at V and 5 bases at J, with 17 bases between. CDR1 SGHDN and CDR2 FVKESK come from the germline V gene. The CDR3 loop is CASSQEGVTKGDQPQHF. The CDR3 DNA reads TGTGCCAGCAGCCAAGAAGGTGTTACGAAGGGGGATCAGCCCCAGCATTTT.

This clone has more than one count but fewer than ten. In nucleotides, the CDR3 is TGTGCCAGCAGCTCACTAGCGGGGGGCTCCTACGAGCAGTACTTC. It is translated as CASSSLAGGSYEQYF. The chain joins TRBV6-5 to TRBJ2-7; 12 bases are shared with TRBD2. This CDR3 is 15 amino acids long. Trimming removed 6 bases from V and 0 bases from J; junction bases left unmatched: 3. Germline CDR1 reads MNHEY; CDR2 reads SVGAGI.

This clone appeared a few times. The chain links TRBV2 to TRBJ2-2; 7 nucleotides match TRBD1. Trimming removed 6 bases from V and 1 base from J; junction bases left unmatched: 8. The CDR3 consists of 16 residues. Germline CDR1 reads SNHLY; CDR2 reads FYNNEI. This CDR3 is CASRMGQILNTGELFF. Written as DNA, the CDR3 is TGTGCCAGCAGGATGGGACAGATCTTGAACACCGGGGAGCTGTTTTTT.

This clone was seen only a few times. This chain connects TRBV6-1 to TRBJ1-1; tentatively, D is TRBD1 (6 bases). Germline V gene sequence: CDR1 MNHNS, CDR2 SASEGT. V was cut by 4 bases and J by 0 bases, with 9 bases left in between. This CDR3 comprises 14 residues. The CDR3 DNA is TGTGCCAGCAGTGTGGACAGCCTGAACACTGAAGCTTTCTTT. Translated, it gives CASSVDSLNTEAFF.

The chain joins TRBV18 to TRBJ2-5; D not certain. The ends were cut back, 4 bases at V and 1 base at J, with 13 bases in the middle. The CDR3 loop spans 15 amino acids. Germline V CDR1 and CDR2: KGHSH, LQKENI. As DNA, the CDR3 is TGTGCCAGCTCACAACGAAGTACGGGCCAAGAGACCCAGTACTTC. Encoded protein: CASSQRSTGQETQYF.

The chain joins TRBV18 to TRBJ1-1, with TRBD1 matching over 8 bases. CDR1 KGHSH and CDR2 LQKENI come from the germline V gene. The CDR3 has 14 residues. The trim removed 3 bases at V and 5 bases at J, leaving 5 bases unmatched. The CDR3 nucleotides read TGTGCCAGCTCACCCCAGGGGGCGCGGACTGAAGCTTTCTTT. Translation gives CASSPQGARTEAFF.

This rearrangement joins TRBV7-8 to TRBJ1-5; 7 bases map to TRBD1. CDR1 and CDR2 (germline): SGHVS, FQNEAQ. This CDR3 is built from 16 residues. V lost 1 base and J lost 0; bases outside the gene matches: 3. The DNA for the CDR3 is TGTGCCAGCAGCTTAGAGGGACAGCTTAGCAATCAGCCCCAGCATTTT. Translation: CASSLEGQLSNQPQHF.

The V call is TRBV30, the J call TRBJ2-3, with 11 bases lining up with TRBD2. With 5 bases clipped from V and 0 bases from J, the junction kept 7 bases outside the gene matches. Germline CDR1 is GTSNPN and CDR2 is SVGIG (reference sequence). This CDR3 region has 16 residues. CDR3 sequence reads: CAWGRGLAASTDTQYF. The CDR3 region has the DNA TGTGCCTGGGGGAGGGGACTAGCGGCGAGCACAGATACGCAGTATTTT.

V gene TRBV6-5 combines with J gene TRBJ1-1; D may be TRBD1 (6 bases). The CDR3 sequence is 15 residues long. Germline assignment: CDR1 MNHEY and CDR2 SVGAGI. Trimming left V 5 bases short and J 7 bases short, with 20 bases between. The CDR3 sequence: CASSAGGGVGGEAFF. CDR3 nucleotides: TGTGCCAGCAGTGCGGGAGGGGGAGTTGGAGGTGAAGCTTTCTTT.

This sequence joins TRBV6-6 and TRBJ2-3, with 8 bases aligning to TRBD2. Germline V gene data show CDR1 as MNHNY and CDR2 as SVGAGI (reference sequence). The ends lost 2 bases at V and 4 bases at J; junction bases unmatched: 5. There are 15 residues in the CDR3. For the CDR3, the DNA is TGTGCCAGCAGTTACATGGCGGGGGGATCAGATACGCAGTATTTT. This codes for CASSYMAGGSDTQYF.

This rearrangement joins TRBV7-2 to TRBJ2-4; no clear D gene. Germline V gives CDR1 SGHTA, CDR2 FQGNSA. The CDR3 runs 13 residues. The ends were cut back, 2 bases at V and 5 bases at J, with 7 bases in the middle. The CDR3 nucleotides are TGTGCCAGCAGCTTAAGCGTACAAAACATTCAGTACTTC. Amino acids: CASSLSVQNIQYF.

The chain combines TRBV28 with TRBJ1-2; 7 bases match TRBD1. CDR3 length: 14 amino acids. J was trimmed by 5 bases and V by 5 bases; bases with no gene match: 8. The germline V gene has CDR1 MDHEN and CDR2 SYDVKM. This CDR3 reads CASSPRQGPYGYTF. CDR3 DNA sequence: TGTGCCAGCAGTCCCCGACAGGGCCCTTATGGCTACACCTTC.

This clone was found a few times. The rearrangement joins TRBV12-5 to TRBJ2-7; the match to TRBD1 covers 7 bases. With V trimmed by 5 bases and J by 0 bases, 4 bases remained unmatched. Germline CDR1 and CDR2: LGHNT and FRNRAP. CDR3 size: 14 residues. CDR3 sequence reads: CASGGTVPSYEQYF. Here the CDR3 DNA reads TGTGCTAGTGGTGGGACAGTGCCCTCCTACGAGCAGTACTTC. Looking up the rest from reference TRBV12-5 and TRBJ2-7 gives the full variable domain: DARVTQTPRHKVTEMGQEVTMRCQPILGHNTVFWYRQTMMQGLELLAYFRNRAPLDDSGMPKDRFSAEMPDATLATLKIQPSEPRDSAVYFCASGGTVPSYEQYFGPGTRLTVT.